The source of this T cell receptor (beta chain) is a study of blood T cell repertoires in COVID-19. The wider study: Samples taken during acute and convalescent COVID-19 were collected in the United States, Italy and Spain. T cells, B-cell-depleted T cells, or PBMCs supplied cDNA or gDNA.

There are 15 residues in the CDR3. Germline V gene sequence: CDR1 MNHEY, CDR2 SMNVEV (reference sequence). V lost 6 bases, J lost 5 bases, and 17 bases lay in between. Source study methods: Amplifying reference gene primers gave estimates of nucleated cell counts. Profiling relied on immunoSEQ multiplex PCR, and the TCRdb table lists in-frame clones only, not all of them. For V, J and clone size, that table is used; D and trimming come from the DNA. Among a few hundred thousand clones listed, 84% were seen once. This chain links TRBV27 with TRBJ2-1, with D possibly matching TRBD2 (7 bases). Specimen: peripheral blood. This receptor was taken from a human donor in a cohort sampled during active COVID-19. Here the CDR3 DNA reads TGTGCCAGCAGCCAGGGAGGGGGGATTCACAATGAGCAGTTCTTC. This sequence encodes CASSQGGGIHNEQFF.